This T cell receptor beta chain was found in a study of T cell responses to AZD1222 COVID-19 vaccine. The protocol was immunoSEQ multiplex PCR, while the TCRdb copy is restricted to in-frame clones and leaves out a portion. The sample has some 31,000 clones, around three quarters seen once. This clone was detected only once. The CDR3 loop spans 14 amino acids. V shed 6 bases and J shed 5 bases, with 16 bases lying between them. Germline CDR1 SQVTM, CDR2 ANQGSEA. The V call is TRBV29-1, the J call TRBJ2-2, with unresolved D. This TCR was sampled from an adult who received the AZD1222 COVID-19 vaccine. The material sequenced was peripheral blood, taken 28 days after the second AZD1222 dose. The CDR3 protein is CSVAQGQRTGELFF. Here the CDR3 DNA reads TGCAGCGTGGCACAAGGGCAGAGGACCGGGGAGCTGTTTTTT.